These 31 T cell receptor beta chains were sequenced from one sample in a study of T cell clonality in common variable immunodeficiency. Sequenced by immunoSEQ multiplex PCR; TCRdb stores in-frame clones only, minus some. This sample comprises some 60,000 clones, none seen once only. The sequenced material came from peripheral blood mononuclear cells. These receptors came from a person aged 18 to 75 in good health.

At least ten counts were recorded for this clone. A junction end diverges from the germline sequence, so it may reflect a read error. Read data end 3 residues before the CDR3 end; the end is taken from the germline J gene. V usage is TRBV4-2 and J usage is TRBJ2-7; D gene uncertain. CDR1 is LGHNA, CDR2 YNFKEQ, per germline. CDR3 size: 15 residues. CDR3 DNA, as far as it was read: TGCGCCAGCAGCCAAGATTATAGCACCGCCTACGAG. This encodes CASSQDYSTAYE. In full, the CDR3 is CASSQDYSTAYEQYF.

This clone occurred many times. The CDR3 is cut off 3 residues early in the read; its end comes from the germline J gene. The chain is built from TRBV6-4 and TRBJ2-3; 7 nucleotides line up with TRBD1. Germline assignment: CDR1 MRHNA and CDR2 SNTAGT. Trimming at V came to 5 bases and at J to 2 bases, leaving 4 bases not matched to a gene. The CDR3 sequence is 14 residues long. Partial CDR3 DNA: TGTGCCAGCAGTTCCGGGACAGACACAGATACG. Amino acids: CASSSGTDTDT. The CDR3 in its entirety is CASSSGTDTDTQYF.

This clone has more than one count but fewer than ten. The read is 3 residues too short to cover the CDR3 end, so that end is filled in from the germline J gene. V is TRBV11-3 and J is TRBJ1-5; D gene ambiguous. CDR1 is SGHNT and CDR2 is YENEEA in the germline V gene. Trimming took 11 bases from V and 2 from J, leaving 13 bases between them. The CDR3 spans 13 residues. The CDR3 here is CAQRRLGNQPQHF. The sequenced CDR3 bases are TGTGCCCAGCGGAGGCTAGGCAATCAGCCC. Looking up the rest from reference TRBV11-3 and TRBJ1-5 gives the full variable domain: EAGVVQSPRYKIIEKKQPVAFWCNPISGHNTLYWYLQNLGQGPELLIRYENEEAVDDSQLPKDRFSAERLKGVDSTLKIQPAELGDSAVYLCAQRRLGNQPQHFGDGTRLSIL.

Ten or more counts support this clone. The read falls 3 residues short of the CDR3 end, and the missing part is taken from the germline J gene. The chain joins TRBV28 to TRBJ1-2, with 7 positions matching TRBD1. The germline V gene encodes CDR1 MDHEN and CDR2 SYDVKM. V shed 4 bases and J 4 bases; nucleotides not matched to a gene: 12. This CDR3 spans 16 amino acids. Incomplete CDR3 DNA: TGTGCCAGCAGTTCCTCCACAGGGGTCCTTAGCTATGGC. Its protein product is CASSSSTGVLSYG. The CDR3 as a whole reads CASSSSTGVLSYGYTF.

This clone was recorded at least ten times. The read ends 3 residues before the CDR3 terminus; that terminus is restored from the germline J gene. The V gene is TRBV20-1, the J gene TRBJ2-3; 13 bases fit TRBD2. The germline V gene encodes CDR1 DFQATT and CDR2 SNEGSKA (reference sequence). The CDR3 is 17 amino acids. J gave up 3 bases and V 0 bases, and 6 bases lay outside the gene matches. The CDR3 is CSARELAGGPRTDTQYF. The sequenced CDR3 bases are TGCAGTGCTAGAGAACTAGCGGGAGGGCCAAGGACAGATACG.

At least ten counts were recorded for this clone. The missing CDR3 end, 3 residues past where the read stops, is filled in from the germline J gene. The V and J genes are TRBV5-6 and TRBJ2-7; 7 nucleotides line up with TRBD1. Germline V gives CDR1 SGHDT, CDR2 YYEEEE. V lost 0 bases to trimming and J lost 4 bases; unmatched junction nucleotides: 7. The CDR3 runs 15 residues. The sequenced part of the CDR3 DNA is TGTGCCAGCAGCTTGGTGAAGGGGGCGGAATACGAG. Protein: CASSLVKGAEYE. The whole CDR3 sequence reads CASSLVKGAEYEQYF.

This clone was recorded at least ten times. The read stops 3 residues short of the end of the CDR3; the missing end is completed from the germline J gene. V usage is TRBV19 and J usage is TRBJ2-3; 10 nucleotides match TRBD1. Losses at the gene ends were 3 bases for V and 5 bases for J; bases not matched to a gene: 2. The CDR3 extends over 14 amino acids. Germline V CDR1 and CDR2: LNHDA, SQIVND (reference sequence). This CDR3 is CASSIGQGGDTQYF. The CDR3 bases that were read are TGTGCCAGTAGTATTGGACAGGGGGGAGATACG.

This clone was seen many times. The read terminates 3 residues before the CDR3 end, so the remaining end is supplied by the germline J gene. The chain carries TRBV7-8 and TRBJ1-2; TRBD1 matches 9 bases. In germline, CDR1 is SGHVS, CDR2 FQNEAQ. This CDR3 region has 14 residues. CDR3 bases read: TGTGCCAGCAGCGCCGCGACAGGGGGTAAAGGC. It encodes CASSAATGGKG. The whole CDR3 protein reads CASSAATGGKGYTF. Combining the CDR3 with reference TRBV7-8 and TRBJ1-2 gives the whole variable domain GAGVSQSPRYKVAKRGQDVALRCDPISGHVSLFWYQQALGQGPEFLTYFQNEAQLDKSGLPSDRFFAERPEGSVSTLKIQRTQQEDSAVYLCASSAATGGKGYTFGSGTRLTVV.

Ten or more counts support this clone. The read terminates 3 residues ahead of where the CDR3 ends, so the germline J gene completes it. The rearrangement uses TRBV4-1 and TRBJ2-7; D possibly corresponds to TRBD1 (5 bases). V dropped 1 base and J dropped 6 bases, with 22 bases sitting between them. The CDR3 loop spans 17 amino acids. Germline V gene sequence: CDR1 MGHRA, CDR2 YSYEKL. CDR3 bases read: TGCGCCAGCAGCCAAGGAAGGGGCAGTATCCGTGCCTTCGAG. Amino acid sequence: CASSQGRGSIRAFE. The whole CDR3 sequence reads CASSQGRGSIRAFEQYF.

In regard to this clone: The observed sequence ends 3 residues before the CDR3 terminus, with the missing tail filled in from the germline J gene. The V gene is TRBV5-1, the J gene TRBJ2-7; weak D call: TRBD1 (7 bases). Germline loops: CDR1 SGHRS, CDR2 YFSETQ. Deletions cut 2 bases from V and 4 bases from J, with 16 bases between. The CDR3 length is 15 residues. Incomplete CDR3 DNA: TGCGCCAGCAGCTTACCCGACAGGGAGGAGTACGAG. It translates to CASSLPDREEYE. The full CDR3 protein reads CASSLPDREEYEQYF.

This clone occurred many times. Read sequence stops 3 residues before the CDR3 end, and the germline J gene provides the missing end. This sample includes further DNA sequences coding for the same CDR3. The chain links TRBV6-1 to TRBJ1-2; TRBD1 aligns across 8 bases. Germline V gene lookup returns CDR1 MNHNS and CDR2 SASEGT. The CDR3 covers 13 residues. V dropped 4 bases and J dropped 5; count of bases not matched to a gene: 3. Partial CDR3 DNA: TGTGCCAGCAGTGGCACAGGGGGATATGGC. This codes for CASSGTGGYG. The CDR3, in full, reads CASSGTGGYGYTF.

The sample holds many counts of this clone. The sequence runs out 3 residues before the end of the CDR3; the remainder is reconstructed from the germline J gene. The V and J genes are TRBV7-9 and TRBJ2-5; no reliable D call. Germline CDR1 and CDR2: SEHNR and FQNEAQ (reference sequence). Trimming cost V 5 bases and J 5 bases, with 3 bases left between them. This CDR3 contains 10 residues. The sequenced CDR3 bases are TGTGCCAGCAGCCGGGAGACC. Its translation: CASSRET. The CDR3 in its entirety is CASSRETQYF.

This clone has ten or more counts. Read sequence stops 3 residues before the CDR3 end, and the germline J gene provides the missing end. The chain couples TRBV6-1 to TRBJ2-7; the D is unclear. The germline gives CDR1 MNHNS, CDR2 SASEGT. The germline V and J ends were trimmed by 1 base and 0 bases, with 10 bases remaining between them. The CDR3 contains 15 residues. The CDR3 DNA, read in part, is TGTGCCAGCAGTGAAGGACGGAAGGGCTCCTACGAG. Protein: CASSEGRKGSYE. The whole CDR3 sequence reads CASSEGRKGSYEQYF.

This clone was found many times. The read gets to within 3 residues of the CDR3 end, and the germline J gene fills in the rest. The gene calls are TRBV5-4 and TRBJ2-6; D possibly corresponds to TRBD2 (6 bases). V was shortened by 0 bases and J by 2 bases, with 6 bases between the two germline ends. The CDR3 loop spans 15 amino acids. Germline V lookup: CDR1 SGHNT, CDR2 YYREEE (reference sequence). The CDR3 is CASSLGGAGANVLTF. The covered CDR3 bases are TGTGCCAGCAGCTTGGGCGGGGCTGGGGCCAACGTC.

This clone was seen many times. The observed sequence ends 3 residues before the CDR3 terminus, with the missing tail filled in from the germline J gene. J is TRBJ2-7 and V is TRBV4-2; 9 nucleotides align to TRBD1. Germline V CDR1 and CDR2: LGHNA, YNFKEQ. The CDR3 loop spans 15 amino acids. V was pared by 0 bases and J by 2 bases, with 2 bases of the junction left unmatched. Partial CDR3 DNA: TGTGCCAGCAGCCAAGAGGGACAGGGTGCCTACGAG. Amino acids: CASSQEGQGAYE. The entire CDR3 is CASSQEGQGAYEQYF.

This clone was picked up many times. The read terminates 3 residues ahead of where the CDR3 ends, so the germline J gene completes it. This chain uses TRBV28 with TRBJ2-3, with unresolved D. This CDR3 region has 12 residues. The ends were cut back, 5 bases at V and 2 bases at J, with 5 bases in the middle. Germline CDR1 reads MDHEN; CDR2 reads SYDVKM. The chain's CDR3 is CASSGPTDTQYF. CDR3 bases read: TGTGCCAGCAGTGGCCCCACAGATACG.

Regarding this clone: The read ends 3 residues shy of where the CDR3 ends; the end is completed using the germline J gene. The gene calls are TRBV2 and TRBJ2-5; 9 bases agree with TRBD2. Germline CDR1 SNHLY, CDR2 FYNNEI. Unmatched junction bases numbered 10, after V lost 6 bases and J lost 2 bases. This CDR3 has 16 residues. The CDR3 sequence is CASRATRLAVQETQYF. CDR3 DNA, as far as it was read: TGTGCCAGCAGAGCGACGAGACTAGCGGTACAAGAGACC.

This clone was counted only a few times. The read ends 3 residues early relative to the CDR3; the germline J gene fills the gap. The chain couples TRBV20-1 to TRBJ2-1, with 12 bases aligning to TRBD2. CDR1 DFQATT and CDR2 SNEGSKA come from the germline V gene (reference sequence). CDR3 length: 16 residues. The trim removed 0 bases at V and 7 bases at J, leaving 7 bases unmatched. CDR3 DNA, as far as it was read: TGCAGTGCTAGAGATCCGGGACTAGCGGGTGTGAATGAG. The encoded protein is CSARDPGLAGVNE. The full-length CDR3 reads as CSARDPGLAGVNEQFF.

In the case of this clone: The read terminates 3 residues before the CDR3 end, so the remaining end is supplied by the germline J gene. This rearrangement joins TRBV2 to TRBJ2-5; D gene unclear. CDR3 length: 11 residues. Germline CDR1 and CDR2: SNHLY and FYNNEI. Trimming shortened V by 7 bases and J by 3 bases, and 6 bases separated the two germline ends. The sequenced part of the CDR3 DNA is TGTGCCAGCACTCCGGAAGAGACC. It yields the protein CASTPEET. The whole CDR3 region reads CASTPEETQYF.

This clone occurred many times. The read stops 3 residues short of the end of the CDR3; the missing end is completed from the germline J gene. The chain joins TRBV19 to TRBJ1-2, with D maybe TRBD1 (6 bases). The CDR3 spans 12 residues. Trimming cost V 3 bases and J 6 bases, with 8 bases left between them. Germline values: CDR1 LNHDA, CDR2 SQIVND (reference sequence). The CDR3 loop reads CASSMPGDGYTF. The covered CDR3 bases are TGTGCCAGTAGTATGCCAGGGGATGGC.

This clone was observed many times. Read sequence stops 3 residues before the CDR3 end, and the germline J gene provides the missing end. This sequence joins TRBV7-9 and TRBJ2-7, with 10 bases lining up with TRBD2. The CDR3 covers 12 residues. V trimming: 7 bases; J trimming: 5 bases; junction bases outside the gene matches: 2. Germline V CDR1 and CDR2: SEHNR, FQNEAQ (reference sequence). The CDR3 spells CASKAGGDEQYF. CDR3 DNA, as far as it was read: TGTGCCAGCAAAGCGGGAGGGGACGAG.

This clone was recorded many times. The read halts 3 residues ahead of the CDR3 end, with the missing end drawn from the germline J gene. This chain uses TRBV20-1 with TRBJ2-1, with no clear D. Germline assignment: CDR1 DFQATT and CDR2 SNEGSKA (reference sequence). CDR3 length: 11 residues. Trimming cost V 2 bases and J 4 bases, with 3 bases left between them. The CDR3 spells CSARRYNEQFF. The CDR3 DNA, read in part, is TGCAGTGCTAGAAGGTACAATGAG.

Many counts were recorded for this clone. The observed sequence ends 3 residues before the CDR3 terminus, with the missing tail filled in from the germline J gene. This chain connects TRBV6-1 to TRBJ1-6, with 7 bases fitting TRBD1. Germline V CDR1 and CDR2: MNHNS, SASEGT. There are 15 residues in the CDR3. V trimming: 4 bases; J trimming: 7 bases; junction bases outside the gene matches: 7. The CDR3 bases that were read are TGTGCCAGCAGTGGCTGGGACAGAGGCAATTCACCC. Its protein product is CASSGWDRGNSP. In full, the CDR3 is CASSGWDRGNSPLHF.

There are many counts of this clone. The CDR3 end lies 3 residues beyond the end of the read and is filled in from the germline J gene. The chain carries TRBV10-1 and TRBJ2-1, with D possibly TRBD1 on 5 matching bases. V was shortened by 7 bases and J by 5 bases, with 12 bases between the two germline ends. Germline values: CDR1 WNHNN, CDR2 SYGVQD (reference sequence). The CDR3 covers 13 residues. CDR3 sequence reads: CASIQGPNNEQFF. CDR3 bases read: TGCGCCAGCATCCAGGGTCCTAACAATGAG.

This clone was detected many times. The CDR3 is cut off 3 residues early in the read; its end comes from the germline J gene. V and J are TRBV10-2 and TRBJ2-7, with 8 bases matching TRBD1. CDR1 is WSHSY, CDR2 SAAADI, per germline. V lost 0 bases to trimming and J lost 6 bases; unmatched junction nucleotides: 4. CDR3 length equals 14 residues. The CDR3 DNA, read in part, is TGCGCCAGCAGTGAGTCGGCGACAGGGGTCGAG. This encodes CASSESATGVE. The full CDR3 is CASSESATGVEQYF.

This clone was recorded many times. The missing CDR3 end, 3 residues past where the read stops, is filled in from the germline J gene. This rearrangement joins TRBV5-8 to TRBJ2-5, with D uncertain. The V end lost 0 bases, the J end lost 4 bases, and 7 bases lay between the germline ends. CDR3 size: 13 residues. The germline V gene has CDR1 SGHTS and CDR2 YDEGEE. The sequenced CDR3 bases are TGTGCCAGCAGCTTGGTAGTTCGAGAGACC. The encoded protein is CASSLVVRET. The whole CDR3 region reads CASSLVVRETQYF.

This clone was found many times. Germline is not matched at one junction end, which may reflect a read error. Sequencing ends 3 residues short of the CDR3 end; the germline J gene provides the rest. The V call is TRBV4-2, the J call TRBJ1-5; D uncertain. Germline CDR1 LGHNA, CDR2 YNFKEQ. CDR3 length equals 13 residues. CDR3 in amino acids: CASSQDYNQPQHF. CDR3 bases read: TGCGCCAGCAGCCAAGATTATAATCAGCCC.

Many counts were recorded for this clone. The missing CDR3 end, 3 residues past where the read stops, is filled in from the germline J gene. This rearrangement joins TRBV12-5 to TRBJ2-3, with 11 bases fitting TRBD2. The CDR3 has 18 residues. The V segment lost 1 base and the J segment 0 bases; nucleotides outside the gene matches: 6. Looked up from germline, CDR1 is LGHNT and CDR2 is FRNRAP. The DNA read from the CDR3 is TGTGCTAGTGGTTTGGGGTCACTAGCGGGGGTTAGCACAGATACG. Translating it yields CASGLGSLAGVSTDT. The CDR3 as a whole reads CASGLGSLAGVSTDTQYF. Combining the CDR3 with reference TRBV12-5 and TRBJ2-3 gives the whole variable domain DARVTQTPRHKVTEMGQEVTMRCQPILGHNTVFWYRQTMMQGLELLAYFRNRAPLDDSGMPKDRFSAEMPDATLATLKIQPSEPRDSAVYFCASGLGSLAGVSTDTQYFGPGTRLTVL.

This clone turned up a few times. Sequencing ends 3 residues short of the CDR3 end; the germline J gene provides the rest. This rearrangement joins TRBV18 to TRBJ2-7, with TRBD1 matching 8 bases. The V and J ends lost 4 bases and 3 bases, in that order; junction bases with no gene match: 8. Germline loops: CDR1 KGHSH, CDR2 LQKENI. The CDR3 loop spans 15 amino acids. This CDR3 reads CASSRGQGQYYEQYF. The sequenced CDR3 bases are TGTGCCAGCTCACGTGGACAGGGACAGTACTACGAG.

This clone was recorded many times. The sequenced fragment ends 3 residues before the CDR3 boundary, so the rest is inferred from the germline J gene. The chain employs TRBV28 and TRBJ2-1; 8 bases agree with TRBD2. Unmatched junction bases numbered 11, after V lost 6 bases and J lost 7 bases. The CDR3 is 15 amino acids. CDR1 and CDR2 (germline): MDHEN, SYDVKM. This CDR3 is CASSKIPGTRNEQFF. CDR3 DNA (partial): TGTGCCAGCAGCAAGATTCCCGGGACTAGAAATGAG. Together with reference TRBV28 and TRBJ2-1, the CDR3 gives the full variable domain: DVKVTQSSRYLVKRTGEKVFLECVQDMDHENMFWYRQDPGLGLRLIYFSYDVKMKEKGDIPEGYSVSREKKERFSLILESASTNQTSMYLCASSKIPGTRNEQFFGPGTRLTVL.

This clone was detected many times. The missing CDR3 end, 3 residues past where the read stops, is filled in from the germline J gene. The rearrangement uses TRBV11-2 and TRBJ2-5, with TRBD1 identical over 10 bases. The germline CDR1 and CDR2 sequences are SGHAT and FQNNGV. With V trimmed by 4 bases and J by 3 bases, 5 bases remained unmatched. The CDR3 runs 15 residues. Incomplete CDR3 DNA: TGTGCCAGCAGCTACCGGGACAGGGGAGAAGAGACC. This translates into CASSYRDRGEET. The complete CDR3 reads CASSYRDRGEETQYF.